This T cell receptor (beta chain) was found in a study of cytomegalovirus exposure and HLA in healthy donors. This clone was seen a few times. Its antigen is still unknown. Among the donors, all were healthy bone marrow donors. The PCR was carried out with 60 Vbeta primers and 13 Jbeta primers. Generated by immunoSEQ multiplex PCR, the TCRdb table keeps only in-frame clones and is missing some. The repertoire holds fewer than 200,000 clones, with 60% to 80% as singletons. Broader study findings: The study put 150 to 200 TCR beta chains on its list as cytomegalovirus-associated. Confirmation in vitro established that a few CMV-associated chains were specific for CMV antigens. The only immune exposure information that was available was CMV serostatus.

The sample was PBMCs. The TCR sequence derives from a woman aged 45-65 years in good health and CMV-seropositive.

DNA for the CDR3: TGTGCCAGCAGCTTAGAGTCTAGCGGAGCATACAATGAGCAGTTCTTC. Protein sequence: CASSLESSGAYNEQFF. The V gene is TRBV13, the J gene TRBJ2-1, with TRBD2 identical over 7 bases. This CDR3 region has 16 residues. Germline CDR1 reads PRHDT; CDR2 reads FYEKMQ (reference sequence). V lost 1 base, J lost 4 bases, and 7 bases stayed unmatched.